What follows is one T cell receptor beta chain and its context. The target antigen is unknown. TCRdb reprocessed the RT-PCR reads via MiXCR and lists one record per CDR3 protein. Of over 800,000 distinct CDR3 sequences listed, approximately 22% are singletons. CDR1 and CDR2 (germline): MNHEY, SVGEGT. The V segment lost 2 bases and the J segment 5 bases; nucleotides outside the gene matches: 13. CDR3 length: 19 amino acids. These data belong to a study of response to subunit inactivated influenza vaccine. General study points: Researchers suggested that each seasonal influenza vaccination recruits few new T cells.

This clonotype was sampled from a man aged 45-65 years who received an inactivated influenza vaccine. Here the sequenced sample was PBMCs from blood, taken 5 days after vaccination. The V and J genes are TRBV6-2 or TRBV6-3 and TRBJ2-1, with 12 bases identical to TRBD1. CDR3 region: CASSYGTGGVIWVNNEQFF. DNA for the CDR3: TGTGCCAGCAGTTACGGGACAGGGGGCGTGATTTGGGTGAACAATGAGCAGTTCTTC.